This TCR beta chain was documented in a study of T-cell reconstitution after alpha-beta-depleted transplantation in children. Study observations and caveats: At the one-year point after transplant, T-cell counts and TCRbeta diversity were found to come mostly from T cells that had been newly produced. Where some patients showed high TCRbeta diversity at day 60, it came from recipient T cells and thymic progenitors that had survived.

Trimming cost V 7 bases and J 4 bases; bases outside gene matches: 12. CDR3 length: 17 amino acids. In regard to this clonotype: Its antigen is as yet unknown.

Researchers prepared the TCRbeta library using unique molecular identifiers, the study reports. TCRdb processed the PCR reads anew with MiXCR; each CDR3 protein has one entry. The data hold hundreds of thousands of distinct CDR3 sequences, with around 13% observed a single time. The specimen was PBMCs, mostly from graft donor cells, collected 360 days after TCRalphabeta/CD19-depleted stem cell transplant. This clonotype originated in a male patient aged 10 to 17 who had a stem cell transplant for acute myeloid leukemia, so the T cells may come from the graft donor. The rearrangement links TRBV12-3 or TRBV12-4 to TRBJ2-5; 13 bases line up with TRBD2. The CDR3 DNA sequence: TGTGCCAGCATCGCCTCGTCCGGGACTAGCGGGACAGAGACCCAGTACTTC. Translating gives CASIASSGTSGTETQYF.